The 21 T cell receptor beta chains in this list originate from one sample, sequenced in a study of blood T cell dynamics during melanoma immunotherapy. Clones were sequenced by immunoSEQ multiplex PCR, and TCRdb holds only the in-frame ones, with some missing. The data hold fewer than 30,000 clones, with over 80% observed a single time. The time point was: week 3, after first cycle of checkpoint inhibitor. The starting material was blood, obtained from a patient treated with checkpoint blockade. The receptor source for this set is a human donor with melanoma.

This clone appeared a few times. CDR3 amino acids: CASSFSRRPRDEQFF. CDR3 in DNA: TGTGCCAGCAGCTTTAGCAGGAGGCCTCGCGATGAGCAGTTCTTC. The rearrangement uses TRBV7-9 and TRBJ2-1; D is possibly TRBD2 (5 bases). The length of the CDR3 is 15 residues. Germline assignment: CDR1 SEHNR and CDR2 FQNEAQ (reference sequence). Between the trimmed V and J ends, which lost 3 bases and 8 bases, there was a span of 17 bases. Full variable domain (outside the CDR3, taken from reference TRBV7-9 and TRBJ2-1): DTGVSQNPRHKITKRGQNVTFRCDPISEHNRLYWYRQTLGQGPEFLTYFQNEAQLEKSRLLSDRFSAERPKGSFSTLEIQRTEQGDSAMYLCASSFSRRPRDEQFFGPGTRLTVL.

The rearrangement joins TRBV6-1 to TRBJ2-7; possibly TRBD1 for D (6 bases). The CDR3 sequence is 13 residues long. Per germline, CDR1 MNHNS and CDR2 SASEGT. V gave up 7 bases and J gave up 2 bases, with 12 bases separating them. The CDR3 spells CASIEGVPYEQYF. In DNA form, the CDR3 reads TGTGCCAGCATCGAGGGGGTCCCCTACGAGCAGTACTTC.

This clone has a handful of counts. V usage is TRBV21-1 and J usage is TRBJ1-1; TRBD1 is taken as the D call from the table, unchecked against the DNA. TRBV21-1 is a recognized pseudogene. This CDR3 spans 12 amino acids. DNA of the CDR3: TGTGCCAGCCGTACAGGGAACACTGAAGCTTTCTTT. It specifies CASRTGNTEAFF.

This rearrangement joins TRBV5-5 to TRBJ2-7; D perhaps matches TRBD1 (6 bases). Trimming stripped 0 bases from V and 3 bases from J, with 10 bases between. The CDR3 covers 14 residues. The V gene's germline CDR1 is SGHKS and CDR2 YYEKEE (reference sequence). CDR3 region: CASSLAGAGYEQYF. For the CDR3, the DNA is TGTGCCAGCAGCTTGGCAGGGGCGGGCTACGAGCAGTACTTC.

The rearrangement links TRBV7-9 to TRBJ1-2; the D gene is possibly TRBD1 (6 bases). Germline assignment: CDR1 SEHNR and CDR2 FQNEAQ (reference sequence). The CDR3 sequence is 14 residues long. The V and J ends lost 1 base and 4 bases respectively, with 10 bases between them. CDR3 bases: TGTGCCAGCAGCTTAGTCGGGGACACCTATGGCTACACCTTC. It specifies CASSLVGDTYGYTF.

The V call is TRBV11-2, the J call TRBJ1-2; no reliable D call. Trimming stripped 4 bases from V and 1 base from J, with 16 bases between. This CDR3 region has 16 residues. Germline-derived CDR1 and CDR2 are SGHAT and FQNNGV. CDR3 DNA: TGTGCCAGCAGCTCTGTATCGGCGTTTGTTAACTATGGCTACACCTTC. Protein: CASSSVSAFVNYGYTF.

The CDR3 protein is CASSPPGQQNTEAFF. In DNA, the CDR3 is TGCGCCAGCAGCCCACCGGGACAGCAGAACACTGAAGCTTTCTTT. The gene calls are TRBV5-1 and TRBJ1-1; 7 nucleotides align to TRBD1. With V trimmed by 4 bases and J by 1 base, 7 bases remained unmatched. CDR1 is SGHRS and CDR2 is YFSETQ in the germline V gene. The CDR3 extends over 15 amino acids.

The genes are TRBV6-5 and TRBJ1-2; D unclear. This CDR3 region has 15 residues. CDR1 is MNHEY and CDR2 is SVGAGI in the germline V gene. V was pared by 0 bases and J by 2 bases, with 10 bases between. Written as DNA, the CDR3 is TGTGCCAGCAGTTACTCGAAGGCACGAAACTATGGCTACACCTTC. Protein: CASSYSKARNYGYTF.

The CDR3 region is CASRRQGALPEAFF. In nucleotides, the CDR3 is TGTGCCAGTAGGAGACAGGGGGCGCTTCCTGAAGCTTTCTTT. The chain recombines TRBV19 with TRBJ1-1; 10 bases fit TRBD1. The CDR3 spans 14 residues. V was clipped by 6 bases and J by 6 bases; unmatched bases: 7. Germline V CDR1 and CDR2: LNHDA, SQIVND (reference sequence).

The rearrangement links TRBV28 to TRBJ2-7; 11 bases are a match to TRBD2. This CDR3 contains 12 residues. Germline assignment: CDR1 MDHEN and CDR2 SYDVKM. With V trimmed by 5 bases and J by 9 bases, 3 bases remained unmatched. CDR3: CASSALAGGQYF. CDR3 DNA sequence: TGTGCCAGCAGTGCCCTAGCGGGAGGGCAGTACTTC.

This rearrangement joins TRBV5-1 to TRBJ2-3; D gene ambiguous. CDR1 and CDR2 (germline): SGHRS, YFSETQ. This CDR3 region has 15 residues. V lost 1 base and J 2 bases, leaving 11 bases between the germline ends. The CDR3 nucleotides read TGCGCCAGCAGCTTGCCGGACGCACTCACAGATACGCAGTATTTT. Protein sequence: CASSLPDALTDTQYF.

The chain links TRBV4-3 to TRBJ2-3; D may be TRBD1 or TRBD2 (6 bases each). From germline, CDR1 is LGHNA and CDR2 YSLEER. This CDR3 is built from 16 residues. V gave up 0 bases and J gave up 3 bases, with 13 bases separating them. CDR3 residues: CASSQEGGRGTDTQYF. The CDR3 nucleotides read TGCGCCAGCAGCCAAGAGGGGGGCAGGGGTACAGATACGCAGTATTTT.

This clone appeared once. The V gene is TRBV27, the J gene TRBJ2-7; the D gene is possibly TRBD1 (5 bases). Trimming removed 6 bases at V and 4 bases at J, with 13 bases between. This CDR3 spans 13 amino acids. The germline CDR1 and CDR2 sequences are MNHEY and SMNVEV (reference sequence). The CDR3 is CASRTTGSYEQYF. The CDR3, as DNA: TGTGCCAGCAGGACCACAGGTTCGTACGAGCAGTACTTC.

This sequence joins TRBV28 and TRBJ1-5; tentatively, D is TRBD1 (5 bases). V was shortened by 3 bases and J by 2 bases, with 14 bases between the two germline ends. Germline V CDR1 and CDR2: MDHEN, SYDVKM. The CDR3 loop spans 16 amino acids. DNA of the CDR3: TGTGCCAGCAGTTTCCCGCCGGGAGGGGGCAATCAGCCCCAGCATTTT. This gives the protein CASSFPPGGGNQPQHF. The full variable domain, its missing parts supplied by reference TRBV28 and TRBJ1-5, is DVKVTQSSRYLVKRTGEKVFLECVQDMDHENMFWYRQDPGLGLRLIYFSYDVKMKEKGDIPEGYSVSREKKERFSLILESASTNQTSMYLCASSFPPGGGNQPQHFGDGTRLSIL.

The gene calls are TRBV7-2 and TRBJ1-1; D gene unclear. In germline, CDR1 is SGHTA, CDR2 FQGNSA. The CDR3 totals 12 residues. Trimming took 5 bases from V and 6 from J, leaving 10 bases between them. The CDR3 loop is CASSRRTAEAFF. In nucleotides, the CDR3 is TGTGCCAGCAGCCGTCGCACAGCTGAAGCTTTCTTT.

V gene TRBV7-8 combines with J gene TRBJ1-5; a weak D match, TRBD1 (5 bases). The CDR3 runs to 14 residues. Germline CDR1 reads SGHVS; CDR2 reads FQNEAQ. Trimming took 1 base from V and 4 from J, leaving 8 bases between them. CDR3: CASSLGGGNQPQHF. In DNA, the CDR3 is TGTGCCAGCAGCTTAGGGGGGGGGAATCAGCCCCAGCATTTT.

The chain uses TRBV19 and TRBJ2-1, with D perhaps matching TRBD1 or TRBD2 (6 bases each). From germline, CDR1 is LNHDA and CDR2 SQIVND (reference sequence). The CDR3 covers 16 residues. Trimming took 6 bases from V and 2 from J, leaving 17 bases between them. In nucleotides, the CDR3 is TGTGCCAGTAGACTAGCTGGAGGGGGTGCCTACAATGAGCAGTTCTTC. Its translation is CASRLAGGGAYNEQFF. Variable domain in full (rest from reference TRBV19 and TRBJ2-1): DGGITQSPKYLFRKEGQNVTLSCEQNLNHDAMYWYRQDPGQGLRLIYYSQIVNDFQKGDIAEGYSVSREKKESFPLTVTSAQKNPTAFYLCASRLAGGGAYNEQFFGPGTRLTVL.

CDR3 protein: CAFQDRSTDTQYF. The DNA of the CDR3 is TGCGCCTTCCAGGACAGAAGCACAGATACGCAGTATTTT. The J gene is TRBJ2-3, the V gene TRBV23-1; maybe TRBD1 (6 bases). TRBV23-1 is an open reading frame whose function is uncertain. The CDR3 consists of 13 residues. V was cut by 11 bases and J by 0 bases, with 12 bases left in between.

This CDR3 is CASSSGLAGGTGELFF. In nucleotides, the CDR3 is TGTGCCAGCAGCTCGGGACTAGCGGGTGGTACCGGGGAGCTGTTTTTT. J is TRBJ2-2 and V is TRBV7-8; 12 bases fit TRBD2. The junction had 5 bases not matched to a gene; V was cut back by 4 bases and J by 5 bases. Germline values: CDR1 SGHVS, CDR2 FQNEAQ. The CDR3 is 16 amino acids.

This chain links TRBV15 with TRBJ2-7; D perhaps matches TRBD1 (5 bases). V was clipped by 0 bases and J by 2 bases, with 11 bases between them. This CDR3 is 15 amino acids long. Germline V gene lookup returns CDR1 LNHNV and CDR2 YYDKDF (reference sequence). CDR3 in amino acids: CATSRDAGQTYEQYF. As DNA, the CDR3 is TGTGCCACCAGCAGAGACGCCGGACAAACCTACGAGCAGTACTTC.

V and J are TRBV7-9 and TRBJ1-2, with TRBD1 identical over 8 bases. V gave up 5 bases and J gave up 0 bases; unmatched junction bases: 8. The CDR3 length is 16 residues. The germline gives CDR1 SEHNR, CDR2 FQNEAQ (reference sequence). DNA for the CDR3: TGTGCCAGCAGCGCTGGCGGACAGGGCGCTAACTATGGCTACACCTTC. Protein: CASSAGGQGANYGYTF.